Many counts were recorded for the clone carrying this TCR beta chain. The data derive from a study of T cell repertoires in cytomegalovirus infection. The overall study: Signatures in public TCR beta sequences pointed to both CMV infection and matching HLA type.

Each CDR3 protein gets one entry after TCRdb re-called the reads with MiXCR. Seen here are 300,000 or so distinct CDR3 sequences, approximately 10% observed once, and the top ten hold less than 3%. Germline CDR1 is SNHLY and CDR2 is FYNNEI. This CDR3 contains 18 residues. V lost 4 bases to trimming and J lost 6 bases; unmatched junction nucleotides: 17. Source material: PBMCs. V and J are TRBV2 and TRBJ2-3; 9 nucleotides align to TRBD2. This sequence was found in a human donor in good health (CMV status not recorded). Some clones in this sample may be carry-over from other donors' samples. CDR3 amino acids: CASSGRSGGGAWGDTQYF. CDR3 nucleotides: TGTGCCAGCAGTGGAAGGTCCGGCGGGGGGGCGTGGGGTGATACGCAGTATTTT.